The rows below give T cell receptor beta chains drawn from one sample of a study of regulatory T cells in long-lasting Graves disease. TCRdb ran MiXCR on the multiplex PCR reads and lists one entry per CDR3 protein. The data show about 320,000 distinct CDR3 sequences, approximately 20% seen once. The sequenced sample was peripheral blood mononuclear cells (PBMCs), obtained at new diagnosis, from a patient treated with antithyroid drugs. These receptors all come from a female donor with Graves disease. CDR3s include the opening cysteine and the closing phenylalanine or tryptophan. Clone size is shown for a subset of rows, as once, few, many or a class of expanded clone.

v_gene,abundance,j_gene,CDR3aa
TRBV20-1,-,TRBJ2-5,CSAQDGGGETQYF
TRBV2,many,TRBJ1-3,CASRETGGSGNTIYF
TRBV11-2,many,TRBJ2-5,CASSLGSTRETQYF
TRBV2,many,TRBJ2-3,CASSPTAANTQYF
TRBV18,-,TRBJ2-3,CASGPIPDRAKDTDTQYF
TRBV7-9,-,TRBJ1-2,CASSLVSGGYGYTF
TRBV7-3,many,TRBJ1-6,CASSQLPFAPLHF
TRBV25-1,few,TRBJ1-1,CASSAKSTEAFF
TRBV7-8,-,TRBJ2-2,CASSFGSGYKTGELFF
TRBV11-1,many,TRBJ2-1,CASSLGLAGAGTSNEQFF
TRBV28,many,TRBJ2-5,CASTLFRGTGNQETQYF
TRBV6-2/TRBV6-3,many,TRBJ2-3,CASSRQDRGADTQYF
TRBV7-2,many,TRBJ2-7,CASSRSRRTGPKDEQYF
TRBV9,many,TRBJ2-7,CASSVPPGTDYEQYF
TRBV5-1,-,TRBJ2-3,CASSWGPNLESANSDMQYF
TRBV28,many,TRBJ2-1,CASSPQGGNEQFF
TRBV9,-,TRBJ1-4,CASSVSGATNEKLFF
TRBV11-3,many,TRBJ2-5,CASRPLFSSKTQYF
TRBV12-5,many,TRBJ2-7,CASGTSTKQREQSSYEQYF
TRBV7-9,few,TRBJ2-1,CASPAGGSSYNEQFF
TRBV20-1,few,TRBJ1-1,CSARDSRSMNTEAFF
TRBV13,-,TRBJ1-3,CASSLGSPKGEAGNTIYF
TRBV12-3/TRBV12-4,many,TRBJ1-1,CASTQLKGEAFF
TRBV12-3/TRBV12-4,many,TRBJ2-1,CASSLNGASSYNEQFF
TRBV2,many,TRBJ2-7,CASSEALLGEQYF
TRBV19,few,TRBJ2-7,CASSVRKDYEQYF
TRBV6-2/TRBV6-3,many,TRBJ2-7,CASTDTDGTYEQYF
TRBV12-3/TRBV12-4,many,TRBJ1-4,CASRTTYGQGPSEKLFF
TRBV30,few,TRBJ2-1,CAWSVPGGGIHNEQFF
TRBV7-3,many,TRBJ1-2,CASSLTSQSRGYTF
TRBV7-3,many,TRBJ2-2,CASSFDRGTGELFF
TRBV14,many,TRBJ2-2,CASSLLGREDTGELFF
TRBV20-1,few,TRBJ1-1,CRTGENTEAFF
TRBV4-1,many,TRBJ2-7,CASSQDGGARTTYEQYF
TRBV28,-,TRBJ2-2,CASRRQGAWGSCFF
TRBV29-1,many,TRBJ2-3,CSVPTGRDTQYF
TRBV29-1,many,TRBJ2-3,CSVQSTDTQYF
TRBV5-1,few,TRBJ2-7,CASSLWTPNYEQYF
TRBV20-1,few,TRBJ2-1,CSASHTSGRLAYNEQFF
TRBV10-3,-,TRBJ2-4,CASASRDAEGIQYF
TRBV2,many,TRBJ2-2,CASGDGGSTNTGELFF
TRBV11-2,-,TRBJ1-5,CASSSLTGYNQPQHF